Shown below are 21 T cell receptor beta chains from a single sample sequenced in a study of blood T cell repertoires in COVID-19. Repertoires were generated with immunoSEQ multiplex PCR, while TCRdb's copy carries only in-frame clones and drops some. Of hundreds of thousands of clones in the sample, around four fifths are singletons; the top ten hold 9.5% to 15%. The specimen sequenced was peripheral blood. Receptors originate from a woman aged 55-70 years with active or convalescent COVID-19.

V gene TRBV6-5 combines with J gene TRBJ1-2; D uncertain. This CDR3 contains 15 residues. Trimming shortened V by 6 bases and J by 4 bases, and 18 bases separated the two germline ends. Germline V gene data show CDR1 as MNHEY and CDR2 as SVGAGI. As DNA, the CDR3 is TGTGCCAGCAGCGGTGTTGGGGTGAGGGTCTATGGCTACACCTTC. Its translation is CASSGVGVRVYGYTF.

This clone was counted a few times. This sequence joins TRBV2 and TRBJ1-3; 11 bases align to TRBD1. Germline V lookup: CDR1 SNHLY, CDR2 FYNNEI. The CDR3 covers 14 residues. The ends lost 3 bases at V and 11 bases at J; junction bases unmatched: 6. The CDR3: CASSDGQGAAAIYF. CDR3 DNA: TGTGCCAGCAGTGACGGACAGGGGGCCGCCGCCATATATTTT.

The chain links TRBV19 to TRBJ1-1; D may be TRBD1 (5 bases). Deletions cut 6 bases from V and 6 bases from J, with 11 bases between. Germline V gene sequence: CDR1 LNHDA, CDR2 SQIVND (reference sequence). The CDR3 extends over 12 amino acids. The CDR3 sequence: CASRPGHAEAFF. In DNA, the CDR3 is TGTGCCAGTAGGCCAGGGCATGCTGAAGCTTTCTTT.

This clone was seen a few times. The CDR3 loop is CASSKVGVLPYEQYF. The CDR3 nucleotides read TGTGCCAGCAGCAAAGTAGGGGTTCTCCCCTACGAGCAGTACTTC. The rearrangement links TRBV21-1 to TRBJ2-7; no check of the table's D call, TRBD1, against the DNA was made. TRBV21-1 is reported as a pseudogene. There are 15 residues in the CDR3.

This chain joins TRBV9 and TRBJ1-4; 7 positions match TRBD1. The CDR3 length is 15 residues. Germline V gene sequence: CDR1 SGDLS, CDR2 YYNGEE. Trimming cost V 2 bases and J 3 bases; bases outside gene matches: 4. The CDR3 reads CASSVDRAPNEKLFF. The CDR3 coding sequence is TGTGCCAGCAGCGTCGACAGGGCACCTAATGAAAAACTGTTTTTT. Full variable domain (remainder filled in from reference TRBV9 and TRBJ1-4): DSGVTQTPKHLITATGQRVTLRCSPRSGDLSVYWYQQSLDQGLQFLIQYYNGEERAKGNILERFSAQQFPDLHSELNLSSLELGDSALYFCASSVDRAPNEKLFFGSGTQLSVL.

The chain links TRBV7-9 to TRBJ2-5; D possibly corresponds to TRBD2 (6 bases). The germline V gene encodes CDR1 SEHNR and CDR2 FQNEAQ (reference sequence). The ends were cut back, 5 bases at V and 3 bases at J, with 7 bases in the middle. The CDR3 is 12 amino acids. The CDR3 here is CASSRLEETQYF. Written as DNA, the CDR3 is TGTGCCAGCAGCCGACTAGAAGAGACCCAGTACTTC.

The CDR3 sequence is CASSLETTRSYNEQFF. CDR3 sequence (DNA): TGCGCCAGCAGTCTCGAGACTACCCGCTCCTACAATGAGCAGTTCTTC. J is TRBJ2-1 and V is TRBV23-1; perhaps TRBD2 as D (5 bases). TRBV23-1 is reported as an ORF; its role is uncertain. The CDR3 has 16 amino acids. V lost 4 bases and J 0 bases, leaving 13 bases between the germline ends.

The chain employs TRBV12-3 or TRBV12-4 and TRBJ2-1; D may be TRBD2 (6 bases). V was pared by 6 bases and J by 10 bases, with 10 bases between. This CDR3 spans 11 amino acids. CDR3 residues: CASSYTSEQFF. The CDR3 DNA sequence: TGTGCCAGCAGCTACACTAGCGAGCAGTTCTTC.

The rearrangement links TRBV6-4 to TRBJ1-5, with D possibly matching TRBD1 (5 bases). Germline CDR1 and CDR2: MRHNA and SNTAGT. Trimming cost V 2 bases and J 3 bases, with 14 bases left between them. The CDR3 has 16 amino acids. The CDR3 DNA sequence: TGTGCCAGCAGTGACCTTTTAGACAGTGACAATCAGCCCCAGCATTTT. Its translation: CASSDLLDSDNQPQHF.

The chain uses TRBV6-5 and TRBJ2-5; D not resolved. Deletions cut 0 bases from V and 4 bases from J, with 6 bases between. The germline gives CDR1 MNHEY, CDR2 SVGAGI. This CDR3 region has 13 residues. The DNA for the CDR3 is TGTGCCAGCAGTTACTCGTACGGAGAGACCCAGTACTTC. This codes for CASSYSYGETQYF.

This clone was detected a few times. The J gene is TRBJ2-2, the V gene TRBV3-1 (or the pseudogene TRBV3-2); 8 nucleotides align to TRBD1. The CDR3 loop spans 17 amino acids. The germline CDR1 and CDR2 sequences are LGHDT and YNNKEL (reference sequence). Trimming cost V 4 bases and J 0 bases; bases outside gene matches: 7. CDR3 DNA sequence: TGTGCCAGCAGCCGGGACAGGTTTTCCTCGAACACCGGGGAGCTGTTTTTT. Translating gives CASSRDRFSSNTGELFF.

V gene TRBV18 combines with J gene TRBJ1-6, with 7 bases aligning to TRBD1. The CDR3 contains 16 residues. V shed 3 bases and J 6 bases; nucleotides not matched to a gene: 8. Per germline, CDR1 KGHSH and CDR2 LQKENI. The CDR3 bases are TGTGCCAGCTCACCCCTCCTTCGGGACAGTAATTCACCCCTCCACTTT. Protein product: CASSPLLRDSNSPLHF.

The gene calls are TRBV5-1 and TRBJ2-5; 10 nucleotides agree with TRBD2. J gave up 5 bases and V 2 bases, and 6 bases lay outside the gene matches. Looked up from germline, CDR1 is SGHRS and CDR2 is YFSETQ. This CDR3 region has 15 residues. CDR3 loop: CASSLSGGAGETQYF. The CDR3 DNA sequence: TGCGCCAGCAGCTTAAGCGGGGGGGCCGGGGAGACCCAGTACTTC. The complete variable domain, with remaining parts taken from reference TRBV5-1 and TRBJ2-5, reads KAGVTQTPRYLIKTRGQQVTLSCSPISGHRSVSWYQQTPGQGLQFLFEYFSETQRNKGNFPGRFSGRQFSNSRSEMNVSTLELGDSALYLCASSLSGGAGETQYFGPGTRLLVL.

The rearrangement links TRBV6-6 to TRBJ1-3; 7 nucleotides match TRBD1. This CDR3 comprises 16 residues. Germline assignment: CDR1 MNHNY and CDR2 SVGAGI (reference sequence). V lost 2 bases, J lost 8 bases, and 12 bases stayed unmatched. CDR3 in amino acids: CASSYRRRQGSDTIYF. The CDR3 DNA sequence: TGTGCCAGCAGTTACCGACGCAGACAGGGATCGGACACCATATATTTT.

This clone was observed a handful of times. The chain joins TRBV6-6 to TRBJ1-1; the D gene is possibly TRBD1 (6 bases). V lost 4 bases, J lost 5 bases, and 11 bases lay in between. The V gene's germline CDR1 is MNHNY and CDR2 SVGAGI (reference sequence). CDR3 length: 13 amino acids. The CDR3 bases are TGTGCCAGCAGTTTACAGGGAAGGACTGAAGCTTTCTTT. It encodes CASSLQGRTEAFF.

CDR3 in DNA: TGTGCCAGTAGTTCCCCCGGGAGGGCCAAAGAGACCCAGTACTTC. Translated, it gives CASSSPGRAKETQYF. The chain couples TRBV19 to TRBJ2-5, with 8 nucleotides matching TRBD2. The germline V gene encodes CDR1 LNHDA and CDR2 SQIVND (reference sequence). Trimming removed 5 bases from V and 3 bases from J; junction bases left unmatched: 8. The CDR3 is made up of 15 amino acids.

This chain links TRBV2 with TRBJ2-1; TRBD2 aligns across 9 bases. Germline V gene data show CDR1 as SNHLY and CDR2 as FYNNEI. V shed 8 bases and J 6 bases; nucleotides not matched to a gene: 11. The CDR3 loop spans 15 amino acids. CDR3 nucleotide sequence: TGTGCCAGCCAGATGAGACTAGCGGAGGGCAATGAGCAGTTCTTC. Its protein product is CASQMRLAEGNEQFF.

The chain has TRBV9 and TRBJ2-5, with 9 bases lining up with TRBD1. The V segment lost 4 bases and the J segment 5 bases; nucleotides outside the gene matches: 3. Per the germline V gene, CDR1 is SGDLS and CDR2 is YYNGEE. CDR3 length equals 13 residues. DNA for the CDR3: TGTGCCAGCAGCTCTGACAGGGGGGAGACCCAGTACTTC. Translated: CASSSDRGETQYF.

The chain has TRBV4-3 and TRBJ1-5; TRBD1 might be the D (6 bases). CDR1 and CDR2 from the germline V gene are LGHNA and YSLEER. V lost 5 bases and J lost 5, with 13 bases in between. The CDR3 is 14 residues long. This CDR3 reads CASSYRAGDQPQHF. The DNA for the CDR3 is TGCGCCAGCAGCTACCGTGCAGGGGATCAGCCCCAGCATTTT.

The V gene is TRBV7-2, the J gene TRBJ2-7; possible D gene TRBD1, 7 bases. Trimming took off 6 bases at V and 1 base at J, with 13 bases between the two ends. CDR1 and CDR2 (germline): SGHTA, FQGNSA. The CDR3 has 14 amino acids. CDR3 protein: CASRRGTVSYEQYF. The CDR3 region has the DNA TGTGCCAGCAGACGCGGGACAGTTTCCTACGAGCAGTACTTC.

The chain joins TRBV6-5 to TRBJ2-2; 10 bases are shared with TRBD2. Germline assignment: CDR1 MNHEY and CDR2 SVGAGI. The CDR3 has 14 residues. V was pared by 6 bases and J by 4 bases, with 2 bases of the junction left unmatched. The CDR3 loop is CASRRLAGTGELFF. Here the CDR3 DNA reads TGTGCCAGCAGGAGACTAGCGGGCACCGGGGAGCTGTTTTTT.